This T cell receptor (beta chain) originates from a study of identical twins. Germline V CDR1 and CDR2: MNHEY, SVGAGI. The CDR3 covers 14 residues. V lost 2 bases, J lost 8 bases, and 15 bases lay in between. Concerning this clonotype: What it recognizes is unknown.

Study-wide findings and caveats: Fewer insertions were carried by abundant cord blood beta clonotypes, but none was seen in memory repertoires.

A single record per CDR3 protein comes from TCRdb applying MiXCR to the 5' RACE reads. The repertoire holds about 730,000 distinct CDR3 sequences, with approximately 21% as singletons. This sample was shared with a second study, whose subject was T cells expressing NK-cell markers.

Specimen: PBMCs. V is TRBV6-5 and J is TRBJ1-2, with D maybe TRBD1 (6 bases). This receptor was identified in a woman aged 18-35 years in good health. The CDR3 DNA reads TGTGCCAGCAGTTACAACCGACAGGTCGACGGCTACACCTTC. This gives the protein CASSYNRQVDGYTF.